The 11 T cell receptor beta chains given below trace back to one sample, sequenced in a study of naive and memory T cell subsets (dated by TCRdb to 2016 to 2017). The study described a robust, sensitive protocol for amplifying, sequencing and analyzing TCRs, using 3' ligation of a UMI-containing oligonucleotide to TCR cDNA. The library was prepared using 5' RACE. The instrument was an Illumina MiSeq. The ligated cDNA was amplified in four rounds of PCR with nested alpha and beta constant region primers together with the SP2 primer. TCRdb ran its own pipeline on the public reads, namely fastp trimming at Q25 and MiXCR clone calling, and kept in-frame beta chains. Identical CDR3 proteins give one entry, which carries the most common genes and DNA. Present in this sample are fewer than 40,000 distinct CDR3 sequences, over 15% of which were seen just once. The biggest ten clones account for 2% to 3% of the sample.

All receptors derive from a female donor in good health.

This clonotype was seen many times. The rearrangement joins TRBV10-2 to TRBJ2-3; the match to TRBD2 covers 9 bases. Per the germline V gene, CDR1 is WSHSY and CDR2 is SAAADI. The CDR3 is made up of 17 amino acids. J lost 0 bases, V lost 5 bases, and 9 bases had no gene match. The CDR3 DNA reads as TGCGCCAGCAGTCGGAGCGGGGGGCCTCTAAGCACAGATACGCAGTATTTT. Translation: CASSRSGGPLSTDTQYF.

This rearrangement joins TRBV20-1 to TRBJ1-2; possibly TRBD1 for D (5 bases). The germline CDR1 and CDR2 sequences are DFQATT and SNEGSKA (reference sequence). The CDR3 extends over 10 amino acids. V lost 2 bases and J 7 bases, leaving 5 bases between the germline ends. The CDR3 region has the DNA TGCAGTGCTAGACAGGGTGGCTACACCTTC. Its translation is CSARQGGYTF.

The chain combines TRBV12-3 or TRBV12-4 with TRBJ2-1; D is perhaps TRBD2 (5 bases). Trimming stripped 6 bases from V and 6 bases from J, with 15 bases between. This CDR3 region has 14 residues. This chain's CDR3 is CASRRLGGFNEQFF. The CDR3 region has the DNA TGTGCCAGCAGGCGGCTTGGCGGGTTCAATGAGCAGTTCTTC.

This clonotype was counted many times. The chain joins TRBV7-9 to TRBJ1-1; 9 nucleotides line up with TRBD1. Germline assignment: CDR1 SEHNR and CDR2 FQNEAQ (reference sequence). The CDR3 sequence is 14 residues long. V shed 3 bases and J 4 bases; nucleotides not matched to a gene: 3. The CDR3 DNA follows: TGTGCCAGCAGCTTCGGGACAGGGTTCACTGAAGCTTTCTTT. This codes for CASSFGTGFTEAFF. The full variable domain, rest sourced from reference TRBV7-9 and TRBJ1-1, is DTGVSQNPRHKITKRGQNVTFRCDPISEHNRLYWYRQTLGQGPEFLTYFQNEAQLEKSRLLSDRFSAERPKGSFSTLEIQRTEQGDSAMYLCASSFGTGFTEAFFGQGTRLTVV.

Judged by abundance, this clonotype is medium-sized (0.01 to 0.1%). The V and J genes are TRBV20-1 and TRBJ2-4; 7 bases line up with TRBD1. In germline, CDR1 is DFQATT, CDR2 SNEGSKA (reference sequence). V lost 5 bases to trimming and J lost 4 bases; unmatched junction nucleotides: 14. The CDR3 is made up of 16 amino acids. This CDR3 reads CSAGGTPGQTKNIQYF. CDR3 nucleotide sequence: TGCAGTGCTGGAGGAACGCCGGGACAGACAAAAAACATTCAGTACTTC.

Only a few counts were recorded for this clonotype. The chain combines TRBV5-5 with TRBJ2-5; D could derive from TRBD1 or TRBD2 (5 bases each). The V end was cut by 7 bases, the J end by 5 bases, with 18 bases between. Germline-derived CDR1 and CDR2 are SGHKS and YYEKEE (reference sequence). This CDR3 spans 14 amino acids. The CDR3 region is CASQNQGRRETQYF. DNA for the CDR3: TGTGCCAGCCAAAACCAGGGCAGGAGGGAGACCCAGTACTTC.

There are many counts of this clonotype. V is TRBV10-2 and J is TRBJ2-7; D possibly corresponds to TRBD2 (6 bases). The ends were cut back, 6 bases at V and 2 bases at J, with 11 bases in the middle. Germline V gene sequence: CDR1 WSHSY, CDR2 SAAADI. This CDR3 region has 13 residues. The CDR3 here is CASRAGKTYEQYF. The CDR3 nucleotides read TGCGCCAGCAGGGCGGGGAAAACCTACGAGCAGTACTTC.

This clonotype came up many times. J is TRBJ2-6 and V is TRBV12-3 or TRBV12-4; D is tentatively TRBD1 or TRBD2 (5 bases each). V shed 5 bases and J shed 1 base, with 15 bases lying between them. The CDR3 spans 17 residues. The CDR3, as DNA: TGTGCCAGCAGTCCATGGGGACGTGGTTCTGGGGCCAACGTCCTGACTTTC. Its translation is CASSPWGRGSGANVLTF.

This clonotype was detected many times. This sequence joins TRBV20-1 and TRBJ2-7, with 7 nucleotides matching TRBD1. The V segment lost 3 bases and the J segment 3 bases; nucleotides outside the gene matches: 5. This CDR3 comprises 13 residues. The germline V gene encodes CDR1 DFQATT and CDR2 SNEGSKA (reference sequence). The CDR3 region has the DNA TGCAGTGCTAGCCAGGGGGTCGGCTACGAGCAGTACTTC. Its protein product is CSASQGVGYEQYF.

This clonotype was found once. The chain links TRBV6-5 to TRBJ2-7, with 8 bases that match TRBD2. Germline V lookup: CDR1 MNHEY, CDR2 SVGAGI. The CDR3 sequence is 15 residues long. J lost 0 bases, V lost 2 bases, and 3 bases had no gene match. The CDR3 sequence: CASSYAGGPSYEQYF. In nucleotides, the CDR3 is TGTGCCAGCAGTTACGCGGGGGGCCCCTCCTACGAGCAGTACTTC.

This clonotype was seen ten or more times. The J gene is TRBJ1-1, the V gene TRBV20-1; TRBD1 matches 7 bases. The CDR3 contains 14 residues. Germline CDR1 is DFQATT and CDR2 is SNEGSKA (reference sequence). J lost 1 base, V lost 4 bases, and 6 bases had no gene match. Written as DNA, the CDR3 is TGCAGTGCTATTTCGGACAGGACGAACACTGAAGCTTTCTTT. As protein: CSAISDRTNTEAFF.